This T cell receptor beta chain was obtained from a study of metastatic and nonmetastatic thyroid tumors. Treatment of any kind had been given to no patient before thyroid surgery. The CDR3 spans 15 residues. V dropped 5 bases and J dropped 5; count of bases not matched to a gene: 11. CDR1 SNHLY and CDR2 FYNNEI come from the germline V gene. This clone showed up just a few times. TCRdb reanalyzed the PCR reads with MiXCR. Of around 26,000 clones listed, more than 20% are singletons. This TCR came from a female donor with papillary thyroid cancer or a benign thyroid nodule (not recorded which). Some clones in this sample may be carry-over from other donors' samples. The chain employs TRBV2 and TRBJ2-5, with 7 bases fitting TRBD1. Sequencing input: blood. In DNA form, the CDR3 reads TGTGCCAGCAGTCTTCGACAGGGTCTGGCTGAGACCCAGTACTTC. Protein: CASSLRQGLAETQYF.